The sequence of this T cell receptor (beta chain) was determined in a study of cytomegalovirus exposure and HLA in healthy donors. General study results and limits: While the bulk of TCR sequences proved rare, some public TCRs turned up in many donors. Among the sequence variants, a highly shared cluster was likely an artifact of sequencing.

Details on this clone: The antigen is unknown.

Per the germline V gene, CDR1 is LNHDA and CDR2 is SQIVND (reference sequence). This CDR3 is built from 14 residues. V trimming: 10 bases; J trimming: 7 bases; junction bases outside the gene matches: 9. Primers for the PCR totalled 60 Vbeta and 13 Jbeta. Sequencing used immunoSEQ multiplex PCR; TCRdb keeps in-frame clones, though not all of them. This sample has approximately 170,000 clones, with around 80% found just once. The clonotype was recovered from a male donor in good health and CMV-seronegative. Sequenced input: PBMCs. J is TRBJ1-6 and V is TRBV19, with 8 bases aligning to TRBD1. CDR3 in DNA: TGTGCCATCGCGGACAGGGCCGGGAATTCACCCCTCCACTTT. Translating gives CAIADRAGNSPLHF.